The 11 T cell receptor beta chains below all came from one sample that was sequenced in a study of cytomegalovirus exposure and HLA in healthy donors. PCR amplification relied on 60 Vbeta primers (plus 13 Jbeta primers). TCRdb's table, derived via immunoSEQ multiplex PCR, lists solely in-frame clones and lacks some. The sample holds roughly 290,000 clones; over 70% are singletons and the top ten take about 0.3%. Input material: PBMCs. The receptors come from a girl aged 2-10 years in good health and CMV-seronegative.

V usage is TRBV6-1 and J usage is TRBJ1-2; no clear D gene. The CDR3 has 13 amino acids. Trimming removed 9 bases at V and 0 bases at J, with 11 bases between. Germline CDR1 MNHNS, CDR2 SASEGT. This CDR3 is CASALQANYGYTF. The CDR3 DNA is TGTGCCAGTGCCCTGCAGGCTAACTATGGCTACACCTTC.

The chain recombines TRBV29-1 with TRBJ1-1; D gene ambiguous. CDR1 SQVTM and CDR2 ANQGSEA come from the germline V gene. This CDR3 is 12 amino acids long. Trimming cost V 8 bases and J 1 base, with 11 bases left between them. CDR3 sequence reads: CSFGRENTEAFF. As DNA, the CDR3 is TGCAGCTTCGGACGGGAGAACACTGAAGCTTTCTTT.

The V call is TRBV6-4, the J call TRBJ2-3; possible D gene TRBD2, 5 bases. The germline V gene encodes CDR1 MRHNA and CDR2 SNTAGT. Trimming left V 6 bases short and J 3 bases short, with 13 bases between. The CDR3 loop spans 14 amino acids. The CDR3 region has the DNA TGTGCCAGCAGAAGGGAGAGAGGGACAGATACGCAGTATTTT. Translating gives CASRRERGTDTQYF.

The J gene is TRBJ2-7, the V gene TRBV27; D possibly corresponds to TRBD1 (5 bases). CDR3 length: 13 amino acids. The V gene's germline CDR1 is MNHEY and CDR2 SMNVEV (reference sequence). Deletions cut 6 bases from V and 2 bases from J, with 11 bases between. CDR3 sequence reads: CASSFRATYEQYF. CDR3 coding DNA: TGTGCCAGCAGCTTCAGGGCGACCTACGAGCAGTACTTC.

The CDR3 sequence: CSVPYGRAVWNEQFF. The CDR3 DNA is TGCAGCGTTCCCTACGGGAGGGCCGTCTGGAATGAGCAGTTCTTC. The chain uses TRBV29-1 and TRBJ2-1; 8 positions match TRBD2. With 5 bases clipped from V and 7 bases from J, the junction kept 13 bases outside the gene matches. The germline CDR1 and CDR2 sequences are SQVTM and ANQGSEA. The length of the CDR3 is 15 residues.

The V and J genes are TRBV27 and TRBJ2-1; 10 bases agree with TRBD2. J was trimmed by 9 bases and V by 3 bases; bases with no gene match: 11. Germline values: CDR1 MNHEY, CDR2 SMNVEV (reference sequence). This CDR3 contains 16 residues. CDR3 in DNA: TGTGCCAGCAGTTTTACAAGCGGGAGGGCCGAGGGTGAGCAGTTCTTC. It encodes CASSFTSGRAEGEQFF.

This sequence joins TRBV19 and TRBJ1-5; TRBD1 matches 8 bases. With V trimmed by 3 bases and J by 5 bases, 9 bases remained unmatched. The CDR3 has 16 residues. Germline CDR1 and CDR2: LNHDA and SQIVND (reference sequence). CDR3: CASSMRGQALHQPQHF. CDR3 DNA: TGTGCCAGTAGTATGAGGGGACAGGCGCTCCATCAGCCCCAGCATTTT.

The CDR3 spells CASSYSGSAKNIQYF. DNA for the CDR3: TGTGCCAGCAGCTATAGCGGGAGCGCCAAAAACATTCAGTACTTC. The rearrangement joins TRBV7-9 to TRBJ2-4, with TRBD2 matching over 9 bases. After removal of 4 bases from V and 1 base from J, the junction contained 2 bases not matched to a gene. Germline V CDR1 and CDR2: SEHNR, FQNEAQ (reference sequence). The CDR3 has 15 residues.

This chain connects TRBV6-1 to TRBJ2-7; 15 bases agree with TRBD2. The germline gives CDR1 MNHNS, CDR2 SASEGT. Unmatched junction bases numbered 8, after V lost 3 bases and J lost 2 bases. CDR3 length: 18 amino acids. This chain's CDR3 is CASSDRTSGRALPYEQYF. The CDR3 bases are TGTGCCAGCAGTGATCGGACTAGCGGGAGGGCCCTCCCCTACGAGCAGTACTTC.

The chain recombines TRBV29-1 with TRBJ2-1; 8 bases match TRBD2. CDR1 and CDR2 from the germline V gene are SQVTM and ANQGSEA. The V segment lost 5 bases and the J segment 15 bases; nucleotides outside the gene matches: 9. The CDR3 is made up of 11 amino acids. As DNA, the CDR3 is TGCAGCGTTCCTACCGGGACTAGGGCGTTCTTC. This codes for CSVPTGTRAFF.

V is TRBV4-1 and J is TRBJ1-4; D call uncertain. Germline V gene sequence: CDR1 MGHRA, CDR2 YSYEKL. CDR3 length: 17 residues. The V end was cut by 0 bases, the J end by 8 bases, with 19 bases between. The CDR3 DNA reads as TGCGCCAGCAGCCAAGAGGGTGTGCGGAGAACCTTGGAAAAACTGTTTTTT. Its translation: CASSQEGVRRTLEKLFF.